These 27 T cell receptor beta chains were sequenced from one sample in a study of cytomegalovirus exposure and HLA in healthy donors (dated 2017 in TCRdb). The receptor library was made with the immunoSEQ multiplex PCR assay. For the multiplex PCR, a mixture combining 60 forward primers for TCR Vbeta segments and 13 reverse primers for TCR Jbeta segments was used. The table was pulled from immuneACCESS by TCRdb, which kept in-frame rearrangements only. Such tables lose some clones; where checked, under half of the loss comes from unresolved V genes, and the rest has no known cause. This sample is represented by around 160,000 clones; roughly 73% of them were singletons. The biggest ten clones account for 1.6% of the sample. What was sequenced was PBMCs. The source is a woman under 30 in good health and CMV-seronegative.

On this clone itself: One end of the junction does not line up with germline, which may come from a read error. CDR3 in DNA: TGCGAGCAGGGGAGGGCTGGGAACACTGAAGCTTTCTTT. It is translated as CEQGRAGNTEAFF. The V gene is TRBV9, the J gene TRBJ1-1, with a tentative D call TRBD1 (6 bases). From germline, CDR1 is SGDLS and CDR2 YYNGEE. The CDR3 loop spans 13 amino acids.

V is TRBV15 and J is TRBJ1-3; D not certain. V was cut by 3 bases and J by 0 bases, with 9 bases left in between. CDR3 length equals 15 residues. The V gene's germline CDR1 is LNHNV and CDR2 YYDKDF (reference sequence). CDR3 sequence reads: CATSRDFASGNTIYF. In DNA form, the CDR3 reads TGTGCCACCAGCAGGGACTTCGCCTCTGGAAACACCATATATTTT.

The rearrangement uses TRBV11-3 and TRBJ1-1; TRBD1 matches at 8 bases. Germline V gives CDR1 SGHNT, CDR2 YENEEA. The CDR3 has 14 amino acids. The J segment lost 3 bases and the V segment lost 1 base, leaving 1 base of the junction unmatched. CDR3 in amino acids: CASSLGTGYTEAFF. CDR3 DNA: TGTGCCAGCAGCTTAGGGACAGGGTACACTGAAGCTTTCTTT.

In its sample, this clone was seen a few times. The rearrangement links TRBV29-1 to TRBJ2-1; the D gene is possibly TRBD1 (6 bases). CDR3 length: 13 amino acids. The V gene's germline CDR1 is SQVTM and CDR2 ANQGSEA. V dropped 6 bases and J dropped 4 bases, with 13 bases sitting between them. This chain's CDR3 is CSVVGGQYNEQFF. In DNA form, the CDR3 reads TGCAGCGTAGTTGGGGGCCAGTACAATGAGCAGTTCTTC.

This clone was recorded once. The rearrangement joins TRBV19 to TRBJ1-2; D might be TRBD1 (5 bases). CDR1 LNHDA and CDR2 SQIVND come from the germline V gene (reference sequence). The CDR3 sequence is 15 residues long. Deletions cut 5 bases from V and 3 bases from J, with 16 bases between. The CDR3 coding sequence is TGTGCCAGTAGTGTCGGGGGACTAAGGGACTATGGCTACACCTTC. This codes for CASSVGGLRDYGYTF.

The chain has TRBV7-2 and TRBJ2-1, with TRBD2 identical over 10 bases. The V gene end was trimmed by 4 bases and the J gene end by 9 bases; junction bases not matched to a gene: 6. Germline CDR1 SGHTA, CDR2 FQGNSA. The CDR3 loop spans 14 amino acids. DNA for the CDR3: TGTGCCAGCAGCTCATTAGCGGGGGGAATTGAGCAGTTCTTC. The encoded protein is CASSSLAGGIEQFF. The full variable domain, completed using reference TRBV7-2 and TRBJ2-1, is GAGVSQSPSNKVTEKGKDVELRCDPISGHTALYWYRQSLGQGLEFLIYFQGNSAPDKSGLPSDRFSAERTGGSVSTLTIQRTQQEDSAVYLCASSSLAGGIEQFFGPGTRLTVL.

The chain joins TRBV6-1 to TRBJ1-4; 7 nucleotides agree with TRBD1. This CDR3 contains 14 residues. Germline V gene data show CDR1 as MNHNS and CDR2 as SASEGT. V lost 6 bases and J lost 7; bases outside the gene matches: 8. The CDR3 coding sequence is TGTGCCAGCAGAGGGACAGTTAAAGGTGAAAAACTGTTTTTT. Its translation is CASRGTVKGEKLFF.

The J gene is TRBJ1-2, the V gene TRBV7-8; D gene unclear. The ends were cut back, 0 bases at V and 1 base at J, with 18 bases in the middle. The CDR3 is made up of 18 amino acids. Germline V gene sequence: CDR1 SGHVS, CDR2 FQNEAQ. The CDR3 sequence is CASSLAPQALSLNYGYTF. The CDR3 DNA follows: TGTGCCAGCAGCTTAGCTCCGCAGGCTCTCTCCCTTAACTATGGCTACACCTTC.

J is TRBJ1-4 and V is TRBV28; tentatively, D is TRBD1 (6 bases). V shed 1 base and J shed 10 bases, with 13 bases lying between them. Germline V gene sequence: CDR1 MDHEN, CDR2 SYDVKM. This CDR3 region has 14 residues. CDR3: CASSLYQGTAKLFF. The CDR3 bases are TGTGCCAGCAGTTTATATCAGGGGACGGCAAAACTGTTTTTT.

The rearrangement uses TRBV9 and TRBJ2-3, with 8 bases fitting TRBD2. The V gene end was trimmed by 0 bases and the J gene end by 1 base; junction bases not matched to a gene: 4. Germline CDR1 and CDR2: SGDLS and YYNGEE. This CDR3 spans 16 amino acids. DNA for the CDR3: TGTGCCAGCAGCGTAGTCGGCGGGGGGCGCACAGATACGCAGTATTTT. It encodes CASSVVGGGRTDTQYF.

The genes are TRBV4-3 and TRBJ2-2; 14 nucleotides agree with TRBD2. From germline, CDR1 is LGHNA and CDR2 YSLEER. There are 17 residues in the CDR3. Trimming removed 5 bases from V and 5 bases from J; junction bases left unmatched: 7. CDR3 DNA: TGCGCCAGCAGCGAGACTAGCGGGAGGGCCGGGACCGGGGAGCTGTTTTTT. It is translated as CASSETSGRAGTGELFF.

This clone was detected once. The chain joins TRBV6-1 to TRBJ2-3, with 8 bases that match TRBD1. This CDR3 is built from 15 residues. V shed 3 bases, J shed 3 bases, and the junction held 5 bases outside the gene matches. CDR1 MNHNS and CDR2 SASEGT come from the germline V gene. The CDR3 DNA reads as TGTGCCAGCAGTGACTTGCAGGGGGCGACAGATACGCAGTATTTT. This codes for CASSDLQGATDTQYF.

The gene calls are TRBV6-5 and TRBJ2-7; possibly TRBD1 for D (6 bases). This CDR3 region has 15 residues. Germline-derived CDR1 and CDR2 are MNHEY and SVGAGI. Trimming took off 2 bases at V and 4 bases at J, with 15 bases between the two ends. Here the CDR3 reads CASSYTVGQGYEQYV. CDR3 sequence (DNA): TGTGCCAGCAGTTACACCGTGGGGCAGGGGTACGAGCAGTACGTC.

The table lists this clone with a few counts. V gene TRBV14 combines with J gene TRBJ2-2, with a tentative D call TRBD2 (6 bases). The V gene lost 4 bases and the J gene lost 5 bases, with 23 bases spanning the gap. The CDR3 contains 18 residues. Germline V gene data show CDR1 as SGHDN and CDR2 as FVKESK. In DNA form, the CDR3 reads TGTGCCAGCAGCCCCCTTTACCTGCAACGGAGGGAAACCGGGGAGCTGTTTTTT. Translating gives CASSPLYLQRRETGELFF.

The chain has TRBV14 and TRBJ1-1, with TRBD1 matching over 7 bases. In germline, CDR1 is SGHDN, CDR2 FVKESK. V dropped 6 bases and J dropped 7; count of bases not matched to a gene: 2. There are 11 residues in the CDR3. The CDR3 is CASRNRGEAFF. The CDR3 DNA follows: TGTGCCAGCAGGAACAGGGGTGAAGCTTTCTTT.

This chain uses TRBV9 with TRBJ2-1; 10 bases are shared with TRBD2. Germline V lookup: CDR1 SGDLS, CDR2 YYNGEE. V lost 4 bases, J lost 7 bases, and 8 bases stayed unmatched. The CDR3 length is 15 residues. The CDR3 protein is CASSILAGVSNEQFF. In DNA, the CDR3 is TGTGCCAGCAGCATCCTAGCGGGAGTTTCTAATGAGCAGTTCTTC.

The V and J genes are TRBV6-5 and TRBJ2-7, with 8 bases lining up with TRBD1. Trimming cost V 5 bases and J 3 bases; bases outside gene matches: 9. The CDR3 loop spans 15 amino acids. CDR1 and CDR2 from the germline V gene are MNHEY and SVGAGI. CDR3 bases: TGTGCCAGCAGTCCCGGACAGGGCCGAGTCTACGAGCAGTACGTC. Translated, it gives CASSPGQGRVYEQYV.

The V call is TRBV4-1, the J call TRBJ2-3; D is ambiguous. The CDR3 covers 15 residues. Germline loops: CDR1 MGHRA, CDR2 YSYEKL. V lost 1 base and J lost 0, with 8 bases in between. This CDR3 reads CASSQVGASTDTQYF. In DNA, the CDR3 is TGCGCCAGCAGCCAAGTGGGCGCGAGCACAGATACGCAGTATTTT.

The rearrangement links TRBV10-1 to TRBJ2-5; tentatively, D is TRBD2 (6 bases). Per germline, CDR1 WNHNN and CDR2 SYGVQD (reference sequence). CDR3 length: 12 amino acids. V lost 7 bases, J lost 5 bases, and 11 bases lay in between. Written as DNA, the CDR3 is TGCGCCAGCACGGGACTTAGGGAGACCCAGTACTTC. Translating it yields CASTGLRETQYF.

The gene calls are TRBV11-3 and TRBJ2-1; 16 positions agree with TRBD2. Germline trimming cut 5 bases from V and 13 bases from J; bases unmatched to any gene: 11. From germline, CDR1 is SGHNT and CDR2 YENEEA. The CDR3 covers 16 residues. The DNA of the CDR3 is TGTGCCAGCAGCCCCCGACCGGGACTAGCGGGAGGGGAACAGTTCTTC. It yields the protein CASSPRPGLAGGEQFF.

The J gene is TRBJ2-5, the V gene TRBV2, with TRBD2 matching 8 bases. Matching the DNA end better, TRBJ2-7 makes the J call doubtful. CDR1 is SNHLY and CDR2 is FYNNEI in the germline V gene. The CDR3 consists of 15 residues. CDR3 in amino acids: CASSESTGGSYEQYF. The CDR3 DNA reads as TGTGCCAGCAGTGAATCTACGGGAGGGTCCTACGAGCAGTACTTC.

The chain employs TRBV7-9 and TRBJ1-5, with D possibly TRBD1 on 5 matching bases. This CDR3 comprises 15 residues. V lost 5 bases and J lost 0, with 11 bases in between. CDR1 is SEHNR, CDR2 FQNEAQ, per germline (reference sequence). CDR3 loop: CASSVSQGSNQPQHF. CDR3 coding DNA: TGTGCCAGCAGCGTCTCCCAGGGTAGCAATCAGCCCCAGCATTTT.

The V gene is TRBV19, the J gene TRBJ1-4; the match to TRBD1 covers 9 bases. CDR1 and CDR2 from the germline V gene are LNHDA and SQIVND (reference sequence). With V trimmed by 6 bases and J by 5 bases, 1 base remained unmatched. This CDR3 spans 13 amino acids. CDR3 in DNA: TGTGCCAGTAGGGGGACAGGGAATGAAAAACTGTTTTTT. The encoded protein is CASRGTGNEKLFF.

The table lists this clone with a few counts. The chain carries TRBV30 and TRBJ1-1; D possibly corresponds to TRBD1 (6 bases). V lost 2 bases and J lost 6, with 22 bases in between. Per the germline V gene, CDR1 is GTSNPN and CDR2 is SVGIG (reference sequence). This CDR3 spans 16 amino acids. Here the CDR3 DNA reads TGTGCCTGGAGTCAAATTACATGGGACATGAAGGCTGAAGCTTTCTTT. This translates into CAWSQITWDMKAEAFF. Complete variable domain (other parts from reference TRBV30 and TRBJ1-1): SQTIHQWPATLVQPVGSPLSLECTVEGTSNPNLYWYRQAAGRGLQLLFYSVGIGQISSEVPQNLSASRPQDRQFILSSKKLLLSDSGFYLCAWSQITWDMKAEAFFGQGTRLTVV.

A few counts support this clone. This chain connects TRBV4-1 to TRBJ1-3; no definite D call. The CDR3 contains 13 residues. V was shortened by 0 bases and J by 8 bases, with 8 bases between the two germline ends. Germline V CDR1 and CDR2: MGHRA, YSYEKL. The CDR3, as DNA: TGCGCCAGCAGCCAAGATAGGAGGGACACCATATATTTT. Its translation is CASSQDRRDTIYF.

The rearrangement links TRBV4-1 to TRBJ1-1; TRBD1 might be the D (5 bases). CDR1 and CDR2 (germline): MGHRA, YSYEKL. V lost 0 bases and J 7 bases, leaving 12 bases between the germline ends. The CDR3 runs 14 residues. This chain's CDR3 is CASSQEAGKVEAFF. In DNA, the CDR3 is TGCGCCAGCAGCCAAGAGGCAGGGAAGGTTGAAGCTTTCTTT.

This chain links TRBV4-2 with TRBJ2-1; D ambiguous. CDR1 is LGHNA and CDR2 is YNFKEQ in the germline V gene. This CDR3 region has 15 residues. Trimming shortened V by 1 base and J by 2 bases, and 9 bases separated the two germline ends. The DNA for the CDR3 is TGTGCCAGCAGCCAAGGAGGATATCCCTACAATGAGCAGTTCTTC. Translated: CASSQGGYPYNEQFF.